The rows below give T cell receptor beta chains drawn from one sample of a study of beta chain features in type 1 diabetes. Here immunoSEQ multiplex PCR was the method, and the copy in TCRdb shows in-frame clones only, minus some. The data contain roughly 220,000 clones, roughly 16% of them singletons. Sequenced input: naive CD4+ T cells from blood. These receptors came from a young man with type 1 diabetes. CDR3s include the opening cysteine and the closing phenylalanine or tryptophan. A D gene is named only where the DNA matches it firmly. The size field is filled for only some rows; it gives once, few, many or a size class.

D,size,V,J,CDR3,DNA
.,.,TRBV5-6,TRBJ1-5,CASSLNQEQPQHF,TGTGCCAGCAGCTTGAACCAGGAGCAGCCCCAGCATTTT
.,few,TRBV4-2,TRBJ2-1,CASSQENSYNEQFF,TGTGCCAGCAGCCAAGAAAACTCCTACAATGAGCAGTTCTTC
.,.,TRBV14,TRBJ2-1,CASSGHNEQFF,TGTGCCAGCAGCGGTCACAATGAGCAGTTCTTC
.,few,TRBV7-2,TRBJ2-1,CASSLVRGLNEQFF,TGTGCCAGCAGCTTAGTTCGAGGGCTTAATGAGCAGTTCTTC
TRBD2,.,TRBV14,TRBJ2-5,CASRRTSVQETQYF,TGTGCCAGCAGGCGAACTAGCGTCCAAGAGACCCAGTACTTC
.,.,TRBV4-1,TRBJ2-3,CASSQEGSADTQYF,TGCGCCAGCAGCCAAGAAGGCAGCGCAGATACGCAGTATTTT
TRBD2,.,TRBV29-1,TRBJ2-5,CSVVGLAGETQYF,TGCAGCGTTGTGGGACTAGCGGGAGAGACCCAGTACTTC
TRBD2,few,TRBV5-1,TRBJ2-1,CASSTRVAGGPNEQFF,TGCGCCAGCAGCACGAGGGTAGCGGGAGGGCCCAATGAGCAGTTCTTC
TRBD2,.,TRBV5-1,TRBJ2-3,CASSPGTNPSTDTQYF,TGCGCCAGCAGCCCCGGGACTAATCCTAGCACAGATACGCAGTATTTT
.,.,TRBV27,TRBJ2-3,CASSRSTDTQYF,TGTGCCAGCAGTCGTAGCACAGATACGCAGTATTTT
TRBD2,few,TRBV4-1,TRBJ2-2,CASSPTGTSANTGELFF,TGCGCCAGCAGCCCGACCGGGACTAGCGCGAACACCGGGGAGCTGTTTTTT
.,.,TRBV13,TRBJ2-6,CASSFRGSGANVLTF,TGTGCCAGCAGCTTTCGGGGCTCTGGGGCCAACGTCCTGACTTTC
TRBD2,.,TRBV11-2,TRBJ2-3,CASSSGLARSSTDTQYF,TGTGCCAGCAGCTCGGGACTAGCACGCAGTAGCACAGATACGCAGTATTTT
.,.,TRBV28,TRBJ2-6,CASSPRSSGANVLTF,TGTGCCAGCAGTCCGCGGTCCTCTGGGGCCAACGTCCTGACTTTC